This TCR beta chain was identified during a study of T cell repertoires in cytomegalovirus infection. V lost 4 bases, J lost 2 bases, and 16 bases stayed unmatched. Germline values: CDR1 SGHRS, CDR2 YFSETQ. CDR3 length equals 20 residues. A remark on this clonotype: The antigen is unknown.

TCRdb reanalysed the reads using MiXCR and keeps one entry per CDR3 protein. The data show hundreds of thousands of distinct CDR3 sequences, with around 30% seen just once and around an eighth held by the top ten. This chain uses TRBV5-1 with TRBJ2-5, with 14 positions matching TRBD2. The specimen comprised cultured CD8+ T cells from PBMCs, sampled from culture after CMV antigen stimulation. The TCR comes from a human donor in good health (CMV status not recorded). Some clones in this sample may be carry-over from other donors' samples. In DNA, the CDR3 is TGCGCCAGCAGCATCGGACTAGCGGGGGGCACCTCGCCCAATCAAGAGACCCAGTACTTC. It translates to CASSIGLAGGTSPNQETQYF. The variable domain in full, with the rest retrieved from reference TRBV5-1 and TRBJ2-5, is KAGVTQTPRYLIKTRGQQVTLSCSPISGHRSVSWYQQTPGQGLQFLFEYFSETQRNKGNFPGRFSGRQFSNSRSEMNVSTLELGDSALYLCASSIGLAGGTSPNQETQYFGPGTRLLVL.